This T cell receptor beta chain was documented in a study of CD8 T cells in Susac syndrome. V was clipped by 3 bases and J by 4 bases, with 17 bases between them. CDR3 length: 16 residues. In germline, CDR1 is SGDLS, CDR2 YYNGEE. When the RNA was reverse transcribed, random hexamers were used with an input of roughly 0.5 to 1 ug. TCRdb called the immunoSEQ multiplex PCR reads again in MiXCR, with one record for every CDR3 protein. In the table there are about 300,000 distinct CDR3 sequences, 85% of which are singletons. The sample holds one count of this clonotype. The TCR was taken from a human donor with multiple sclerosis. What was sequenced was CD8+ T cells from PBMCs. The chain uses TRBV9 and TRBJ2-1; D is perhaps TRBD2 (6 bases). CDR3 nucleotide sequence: TGTGCCAGCAGCGGACGATTAGCGGAACCTTACAATGAGCAGTTCTTC. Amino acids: CASSGRLAEPYNEQFF.